This T cell receptor beta chain was recovered during a study of radiotherapy plus CTLA-4 blockade in lung cancer. Overall study results and limits: Expansion in blood of tumor-derived TCR clones was seen after radiotherapy plus ipilimumab.

The method was immunoSEQ multiplex PCR; TCRdb's version includes in-frame clones alone and lacks a portion of them. Altogether fewer than 90,000 clones are present, roughly 87% being singletons, with the ten largest covering 0.65% to 0.95%. Concerning this clone: As yet, its antigen is unknown.

This CDR3 region has 16 residues. V was shortened by 4 bases and J by 1 base, with 17 bases between the two germline ends. Germline V gives CDR1 SNHLY, CDR2 FYNNEI. The clonotype was recovered from a human donor with non-small cell lung cancer who had stable disease on radiotherapy plus ipilimumab. The sequencing here drew on peripheral blood, taken from a patient treated with radiotherapy plus ipilimumab. The V gene is TRBV2, the J gene TRBJ2-7; weak D call: TRBD2 (6 bases). The CDR3 DNA reads TGTGCCAGCAGTGCCGGGGACTCCTATTCTTCCTACGAGCAGTACTTC. It specifies CASSAGDSYSSYEQYF.